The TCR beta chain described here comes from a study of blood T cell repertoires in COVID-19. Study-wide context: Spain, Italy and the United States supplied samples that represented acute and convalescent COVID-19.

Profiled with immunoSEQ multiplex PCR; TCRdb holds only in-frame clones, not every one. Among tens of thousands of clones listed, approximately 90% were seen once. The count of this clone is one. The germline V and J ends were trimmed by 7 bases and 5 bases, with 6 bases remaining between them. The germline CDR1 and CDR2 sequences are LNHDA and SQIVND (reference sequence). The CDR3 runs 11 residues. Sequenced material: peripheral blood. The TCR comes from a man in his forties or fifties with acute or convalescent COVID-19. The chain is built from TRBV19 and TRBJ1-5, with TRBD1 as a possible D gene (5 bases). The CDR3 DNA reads TGTGCCAGTAAAGGGGATCAGCCCCAGCATTTT. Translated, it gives CASKGDQPQHF.